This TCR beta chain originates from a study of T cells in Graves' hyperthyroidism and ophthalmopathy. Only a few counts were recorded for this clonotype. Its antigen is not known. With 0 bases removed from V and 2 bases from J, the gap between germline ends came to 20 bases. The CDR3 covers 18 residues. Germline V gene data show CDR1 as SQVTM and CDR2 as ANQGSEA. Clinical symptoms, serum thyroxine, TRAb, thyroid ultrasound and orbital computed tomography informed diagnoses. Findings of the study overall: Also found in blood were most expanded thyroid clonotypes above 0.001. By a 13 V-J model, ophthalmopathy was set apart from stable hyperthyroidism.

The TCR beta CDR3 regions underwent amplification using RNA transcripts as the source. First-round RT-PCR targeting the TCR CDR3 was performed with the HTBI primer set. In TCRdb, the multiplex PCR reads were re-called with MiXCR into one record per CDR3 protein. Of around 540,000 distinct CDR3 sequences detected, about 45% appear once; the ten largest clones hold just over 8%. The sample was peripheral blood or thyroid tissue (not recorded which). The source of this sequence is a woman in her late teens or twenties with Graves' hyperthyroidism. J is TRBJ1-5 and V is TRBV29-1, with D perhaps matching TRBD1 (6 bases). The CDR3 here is CSVEEREQRGRRNQPQHF. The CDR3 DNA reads TGCAGCGTTGAAGAACGGGAGCAGCGGGGGCGCCGCAATCAGCCCCAGCATTTT.